This T cell receptor beta chain emerged from a study of radiotherapy plus CTLA-4 blockade in lung cancer. Notes on the study in general: TCR clones from tumors expanded in blood after radiotherapy plus ipilimumab.

Clones were read by immunoSEQ multiplex PCR, and TCRdb kept only the in-frame ones, dropping some. The table records tens of thousands of clones, about three quarters of them present only once. Concerning this clone itself: The antigen is undetermined.

Germline CDR1 reads MDHEN; CDR2 reads SYDVKM. This CDR3 has 12 amino acids. The V and J ends lost 6 bases and 2 bases respectively, with 6 bases between them. The sequencing used peripheral blood, collected from a patient treated with radiotherapy plus ipilimumab. This sequence originates from a human donor with non-small cell lung cancer who had stable disease on radiotherapy plus ipilimumab. The rearrangement joins TRBV28 to TRBJ2-3; D gene uncertain. For the CDR3, the DNA is TGTGCCAGCAGGGTGGCCACAGATACGCAGTATTTT. This codes for CASRVATDTQYF.